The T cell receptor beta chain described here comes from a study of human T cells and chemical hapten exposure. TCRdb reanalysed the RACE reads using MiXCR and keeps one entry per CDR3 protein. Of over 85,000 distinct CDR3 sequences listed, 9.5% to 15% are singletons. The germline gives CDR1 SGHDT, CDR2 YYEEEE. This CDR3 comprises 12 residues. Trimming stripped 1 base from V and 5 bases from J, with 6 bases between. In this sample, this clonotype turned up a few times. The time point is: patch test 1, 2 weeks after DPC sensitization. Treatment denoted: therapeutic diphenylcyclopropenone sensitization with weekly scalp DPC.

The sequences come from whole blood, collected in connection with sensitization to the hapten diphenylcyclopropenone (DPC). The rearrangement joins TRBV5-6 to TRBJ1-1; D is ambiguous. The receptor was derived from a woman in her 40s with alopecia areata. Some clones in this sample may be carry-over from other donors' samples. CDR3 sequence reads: CASSLRITEAFF. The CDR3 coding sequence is TGTGCCAGCAGCTTGCGAATAACTGAAGCTTTCTTT. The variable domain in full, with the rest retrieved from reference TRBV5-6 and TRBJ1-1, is DAGVTQSPTHLIKTRGQQVTLRCSPKSGHDTVSWYQQALGQGPQFIFQYYEEEERQRGNFPDRFSGHQFPNYSSELNVNALLLGDSALYLCASSLRITEAFFGQGTRLTVV.